Shown below are 32 T cell receptor beta chains from a single sample sequenced in a study of control samples from healthy donors and cancer patients. The data were produced by immunoSEQ multiplex PCR, yet TCRdb's version contains in-frame clones alone and is incomplete. This table has fewer than 500,000 clones, 75% to 95% appearing once. Sequenced input: PBMCs. The origin of the receptors is a man aged 40-50 years with head and neck cancer.

V usage is TRBV4-3 and J usage is TRBJ1-2; no reliable D call. The length of the CDR3 is 14 residues. V dropped 1 base and J dropped 8 bases, with 14 bases sitting between them. Germline V CDR1 and CDR2: LGHNA, YSLEER. The CDR3 coding sequence is TGCGCCAGCAGCCAAGGGCAGGCCCCAAGGGGCTACACCTTC. Encoded protein: CASSQGQAPRGYTF.

The chain recombines TRBV4-1 with TRBJ1-2, with 7 bases that match TRBD1. CDR3 length equals 15 residues. Germline V gives CDR1 MGHRA, CDR2 YSYEKL. The V segment lost 4 bases and the J segment 1 base; nucleotides outside the gene matches: 6. CDR3 in amino acids: CASSPGTVINYGYTF. The CDR3 DNA follows: TGCGCCAGCAGCCCCGGGACAGTTATTAACTATGGCTACACCTTC.

The chain has TRBV5-1 and TRBJ2-3; no clear D gene. CDR1 SGHRS and CDR2 YFSETQ come from the germline V gene. The CDR3 has 12 amino acids. Trimming pared 4 bases from V and 0 bases from J, leaving 3 bases between. The CDR3 sequence is CASSDSTDTQYF. CDR3 in DNA: TGCGCCAGCAGCGATAGCACAGATACGCAGTATTTT.

Comment on this clone: At one of its ends the junction is not consistent with the germline gene, which may arise from a read error. This sequence joins TRBV7-7 and TRBJ2-1, with 8 bases matching TRBD2. Germline CDR1 reads SSHAT; CDR2 reads FNYEAQ (reference sequence). This CDR3 region has 18 residues. CDR3 loop: CASSLDSGSGASYNEQFF. In DNA, the CDR3 is TGTGCTAGCAGCTTAGATTCGGGTAGCGGGGCCTCCTACAATGAGCAGTTCTTC.

This chain connects TRBV27 to TRBJ2-7, with 9 bases aligning to TRBD2. This CDR3 region has 15 residues. Per the germline V gene, CDR1 is MNHEY and CDR2 is SMNVEV (reference sequence). The trim removed 7 bases at V and 5 bases at J, leaving 12 bases unmatched. The CDR3 reads CASKLSAGGIHEQYF. DNA for the CDR3: TGTGCCAGCAAGCTTTCGGCGGGAGGGATACACGAGCAGTACTTC.

CDR3 sequence: CASSGYEQYF. The CDR3 DNA reads TGTGCCAGCTCAGGCTACGAGCAGTACTTC. V usage is TRBV18 and J usage is TRBJ2-7; D is uncertain. This CDR3 is built from 10 residues. Germline lookup yields CDR1 KGHSH and CDR2 LQKENI. With 5 bases removed from V and 3 bases from J, the gap between germline ends came to 2 bases.

The sample holds a few counts of this clone. The chain joins TRBV5-4 to TRBJ2-2; D call uncertain. There are 15 residues in the CDR3. V lost 3 bases, J lost 4 bases, and 13 bases lay in between. Germline CDR1 is SGHNT and CDR2 is YYREEE (reference sequence). The DNA for the CDR3 is TGTGCCAGCAGCTGGGGAACTACGGGCACCGGGGAGCTGTTTTTT. This sequence encodes CASSWGTTGTGELFF.

The CDR3 sequence is CASSVVPQGEGEQYF. In nucleotides, the CDR3 is TGTGCCAGCAGCGTAGTTCCACAAGGCGAGGGGGAGCAGTACTTC. The chain links TRBV9 to TRBJ2-7, with D tentatively TRBD1 or TRBD2 (5 bases each). V lost 0 bases to trimming and J lost 7 bases, with 17 bases between them. Germline CDR1 SGDLS, CDR2 YYNGEE. The CDR3 has 15 amino acids.

J is TRBJ1-5 and V is TRBV19; 9 nucleotides agree with TRBD1. This CDR3 has 15 amino acids. The germline V gene has CDR1 LNHDA and CDR2 SQIVND (reference sequence). The J segment lost 2 bases and the V segment lost 6 bases, leaving 5 bases of the junction unmatched. Here the CDR3 reads CASRGQGVGNQPQHF. The CDR3, as DNA: TGTGCCAGTAGGGGACAGGGTGTCGGCAATCAGCCCCAGCATTTT. Based on the CDR3 plus reference TRBV19 and TRBJ1-5, the full variable domain is DGGITQSPKYLFRKEGQNVTLSCEQNLNHDAMYWYRQDPGQGLRLIYYSQIVNDFQKGDIAEGYSVSREKKESFPLTVTSAQKNPTAFYLCASRGQGVGNQPQHFGDGTRLSIL.

For this clone: At one end the junction does not follow the germline gene, possibly because of a read error. This chain uses TRBV7-7 with TRBJ2-1; the match to TRBD2 covers 11 bases. This CDR3 spans 15 amino acids. Germline lookup yields CDR1 SSHAT and CDR2 FNYEAQ (reference sequence). The CDR3 bases are TGTGCTAGCAGCTTAGCACTAGCGGGGGACAATGAGCAGTTCTTC. Protein: CASSLALAGDNEQFF.

This chain uses TRBV5-6 with TRBJ2-1; 11 positions agree with TRBD2. The CDR3 loop spans 16 amino acids. Unmatched junction bases numbered 7, after V lost 4 bases and J lost 4 bases. Germline CDR1 reads SGHDT; CDR2 reads YYEEEE. Here the CDR3 reads CASSISGRGIYNEQFF. CDR3 nucleotide sequence: TGTGCCAGCAGCATTAGCGGGAGGGGTATATACAATGAGCAGTTCTTC.

The gene calls are TRBV5-5 and TRBJ2-5, with D unresolved. The CDR3 is made up of 14 amino acids. Trimming removed 2 bases from V and 4 bases from J, with 12 bases in between. Germline lookup yields CDR1 SGHKS and CDR2 YYEKEE (reference sequence). Written as DNA, the CDR3 is TGTGCCAGCAGCTTTGTGGGTCCATCAGAGACCCAGTACTTC. It specifies CASSFVGPSETQYF.

The V call is TRBV27, the J call TRBJ1-2; 9 nucleotides agree with TRBD1. The length of the CDR3 is 16 residues. V trimming: 5 bases; J trimming: 5 bases; junction bases outside the gene matches: 12. Germline lookup yields CDR1 MNHEY and CDR2 SMNVEV (reference sequence). CDR3 coding DNA: TGTGCCAGCAGTACAACTGCCGGGACAGGGCTATATGGCTACACCTTC. Translating gives CASSTTAGTGLYGYTF.

The chain employs TRBV4-2 and TRBJ2-7; D might be TRBD1 (6 bases). Per germline, CDR1 LGHNA and CDR2 YNFKEQ. The CDR3 has 19 amino acids. The V and J ends lost 0 bases and 2 bases respectively, with 23 bases between them. In nucleotides, the CDR3 is TGTGCCAGCAGCCAAGATCCTTACAGTTGGGACGGGGACACCTACGAGCAGTACTTC. The encoded protein is CASSQDPYSWDGDTYEQYF.

The rearrangement joins TRBV4-2 to TRBJ2-7; no clear D. CDR1 and CDR2 from the germline V gene are LGHNA and YNFKEQ. This CDR3 contains 14 residues. Trimming took 4 bases from V and 5 from J, leaving 15 bases between them. CDR3 DNA: TGTGCCAGCAGCCCGTCACGCGCGCGGCACGAGCAGTACTTC. Its protein is CASSPSRARHEQYF.

This chain uses TRBV9 with TRBJ1-2; no clear D gene. With 4 bases removed from V and 4 bases from J, the gap between germline ends came to 20 bases. Germline V gives CDR1 SGDLS, CDR2 YYNGEE. This CDR3 comprises 16 residues. CDR3 sequence (DNA): TGTGCCAGCAGCCCTCCACTAGAGGGCCGCGGCTATGGCTACACCTTC. This encodes CASSPPLEGRGYGYTF.

There are a few counts of this clone. The chain employs TRBV5-1 and TRBJ2-2, with D unclear. The CDR3 runs 11 residues. The germline CDR1 and CDR2 sequences are SGHRS and YFSETQ. Trimming shortened V by 3 bases and J by 9 bases, and 6 bases separated the two germline ends. CDR3 nucleotides: TGCGCCAGCAGCTCCAGTTGGGAGCTGTTTTTT. Amino acid sequence: CASSSSWELFF.

V gene TRBV19 combines with J gene TRBJ2-7, with D unclear. This CDR3 has 14 amino acids. Per germline, CDR1 LNHDA and CDR2 SQIVND (reference sequence). Trimming shortened V by 3 bases and J by 4 bases, and 13 bases separated the two germline ends. CDR3 in DNA: TGTGCCAGTAGTATCGGTAGGAATGGTTACGAGCAGTACTTC. This codes for CASSIGRNGYEQYF.

The V and J genes are TRBV5-1 and TRBJ2-7; 7 positions agree with TRBD1. Trimming removed 7 bases from V and 2 bases from J; junction bases left unmatched: 6. The CDR3 is 13 residues long. CDR1 is SGHRS and CDR2 is YFSETQ in the germline V gene. CDR3 nucleotides: TGCGCCAGCCATTACGGACAGGCCTACGAGCAGTACTTC. This codes for CASHYGQAYEQYF.

This rearrangement joins TRBV5-1 to TRBJ2-2; 9 bases align to TRBD2. The trim removed 2 bases at V and 5 bases at J, leaving 16 bases unmatched. Germline V gene data show CDR1 as SGHRS and CDR2 as YFSETQ. The CDR3 sequence is 19 residues long. The CDR3 is CASSFFPAGGMGPTGELFF. CDR3 DNA: TGCGCCAGCAGCTTTTTTCCAGCGGGGGGAATGGGTCCAACCGGGGAGCTGTTTTTT.

The V and J genes are TRBV4-1 and TRBJ1-4; D is undetermined. The CDR3 loop spans 16 amino acids. CDR1 is MGHRA and CDR2 is YSYEKL in the germline V gene. The germline V and J ends were trimmed by 0 bases and 0 bases, with 8 bases remaining between them. The CDR3 loop reads CASSQDWGATNEKLFF. For the CDR3, the DNA is TGCGCCAGCAGCCAAGATTGGGGTGCAACTAATGAAAAACTGTTTTTT.

The J gene is TRBJ2-6, the V gene TRBV2; D gene uncertain. Trimming pared 6 bases from V and 0 bases from J, leaving 3 bases between. CDR3 length: 13 amino acids. CDR1 is SNHLY and CDR2 is FYNNEI in the germline V gene. In DNA form, the CDR3 reads TGTGCCAGCAGGTACTCTGGGGCCAACGTCCTGACTTTC. Its protein is CASRYSGANVLTF.

This chain uses TRBV6-1 with TRBJ1-3; the D is unclear. V dropped 1 base and J dropped 0 bases, with 4 bases sitting between them. Per germline, CDR1 MNHNS and CDR2 SASEGT. This CDR3 is 14 amino acids long. The DNA of the CDR3 is TGTGCCAGCAGTGAAGTTCGCTCTGGAAACACCATATATTTT. Protein sequence: CASSEVRSGNTIYF.

J is TRBJ2-1 and V is TRBV19; 10 bases fit TRBD2. Trimming removed 6 bases from V and 7 bases from J; junction bases left unmatched: 12. There are 16 residues in the CDR3. Germline values: CDR1 LNHDA, CDR2 SQIVND (reference sequence). CDR3 coding DNA: TGTGCCAGTAGGGGGACTAGCGAGCTACTATTTAATGAGCAGTTCTTC. It specifies CASRGTSELLFNEQFF.

The rearrangement joins TRBV23-1 to TRBJ1-4; tentative D call: TRBD1 (5 bases). TRBV23-1 is assigned to the ORF class and has an uncertain function. CDR3 length: 19 residues. The V end lost 0 bases, the J end lost 2 bases, and 19 bases lay between the germline ends. CDR3 nucleotide sequence: TGCGCCAGCAGTCAATCGGTGGGACCTACCTTTTGGACTAATGAAAAACTGTTTTTT. It is translated as CASSQSVGPTFWTNEKLFF.

V usage is TRBV4-1 and J usage is TRBJ2-7, with D hard to call. The CDR3 is 12 residues long. The germline V and J ends were trimmed by 3 bases and 7 bases, with 10 bases remaining between them. Germline CDR1 reads MGHRA; CDR2 reads YSYEKL. The CDR3 DNA sequence: TGCGCCAGCAGCCAGATCCTTGGTGAGCAGTACTTC. Protein: CASSQILGEQYF.

Here the CDR3 reads CASSPILPSSYNEQFF. As DNA, the CDR3 is TGCGCCAGCAGCCCCATTCTGCCGAGCTCCTACAATGAGCAGTTCTTC. The chain joins TRBV4-1 to TRBJ2-1; D gene uncertain. The V gene lost 4 bases and the J gene lost 0 bases, with 13 bases spanning the gap. The germline CDR1 and CDR2 sequences are MGHRA and YSYEKL. This CDR3 contains 16 residues.

J is TRBJ1-1 and V is TRBV30; TRBD1 matches 7 bases. The V segment lost 4 bases and the J segment 1 base; nucleotides outside the gene matches: 3. There are 13 residues in the CDR3. CDR1 and CDR2 from the germline V gene are GTSNPN and SVGIG (reference sequence). Here the CDR3 DNA reads TGTGCCTGGACTGACAGGGAGAACACTGAAGCTTTCTTT. It codes for CAWTDRENTEAFF.

V gene TRBV7-2 combines with J gene TRBJ2-1, with TRBD2 matching over 10 bases. Germline CDR1 is SGHTA and CDR2 is FQGNSA. The CDR3 is 17 residues long. V trimming: 0 bases; J trimming: 4 bases; junction bases outside the gene matches: 6. The CDR3 region has the DNA TGTGCCAGCAGCTTAGCCTCGACTAGCGGGCGATACAATGAGCAGTTCTTC. Encoded protein: CASSLASTSGRYNEQFF.

The chain joins TRBV28 to TRBJ1-2; D call uncertain. CDR3 length equals 13 residues. Germline V gene data show CDR1 as MDHEN and CDR2 as SYDVKM. Trimming stripped 6 bases from V and 4 bases from J, with 12 bases between. CDR3 protein: CASSQGAIYGYTF. CDR3 sequence (DNA): TGTGCCAGCAGCCAAGGAGCGATCTATGGCTACACCTTC.

Worth noting for this clone: This same CDR3 is encoded by further DNA sequences in the sample. The genes are TRBV18 and TRBJ2-7, with 7 nucleotides matching TRBD1. The CDR3 runs 13 residues. CDR1 KGHSH and CDR2 LQKENI come from the germline V gene. V trimming: 2 bases; J trimming: 2 bases; junction bases outside the gene matches: 0. CDR3 DNA sequence: TGTGCCAGCTCACCAGGGACAGCCTACGAGCAGTACTTC. Translating gives CASSPGTAYEQYF.

The rearrangement joins TRBV28 to TRBJ1-1; D call uncertain. CDR3 length: 13 residues. From germline, CDR1 is MDHEN and CDR2 SYDVKM. Trimming stripped 3 bases from V and 4 bases from J, with 9 bases between. The CDR3 sequence: CASSFLGVTEAFF. In nucleotides, the CDR3 is TGTGCCAGCAGTTTTTTGGGTGTCACTGAAGCTTTCTTT. Full variable domain (outside the CDR3, taken from reference TRBV28 and TRBJ1-1): DVKVTQSSRYLVKRTGEKVFLECVQDMDHENMFWYRQDPGLGLRLIYFSYDVKMKEKGDIPEGYSVSREKKERFSLILESASTNQTSMYLCASSFLGVTEAFFGQGTRLTVV.